The 3 T cell receptor beta chains below come from one sample, sequenced in a study of T cell responses to AZD1222 COVID-19 vaccine. Assay used: immunoSEQ multiplex PCR; TCRdb lists only in-frame clones, some missing. This sample yields about 210,000 clones, of which around 92% are seen a single time; roughly 1.4% belongs to the top ten. Material: peripheral blood, obtained on day 0 of AZD1222 vaccination. The receptors shown here come from an adult in good health.

The chain carries TRBV10-3 and TRBJ1-5, with 7 bases that match TRBD1. The V gene's germline CDR1 is ENHRY and CDR2 SYGVKD. V was pared by 0 bases and J by 7 bases, with 3 bases of the junction left unmatched. This CDR3 contains 14 residues. CDR3 nucleotides: TGTGCCATCAGTGAGTCGACAGGGATACAGCCCCAGCATTTT. Translated: CAISESTGIQPQHF.

The chain has TRBV6-5 and TRBJ2-1, with 9 bases identical to TRBD1. This CDR3 has 16 residues. The V gene end was trimmed by 2 bases and the J gene end by 4 bases; junction bases not matched to a gene: 6. Germline values: CDR1 MNHEY, CDR2 SVGAGI. Written as DNA, the CDR3 is TGTGCCAGCAGTTACAACCGGGACAGGGCATACAATGAGCAGTTCTTC. It encodes CASSYNRDRAYNEQFF.

The V gene is TRBV10-3, the J gene TRBJ2-3, with 8 positions matching TRBD1. The CDR3 consists of 14 residues. Losses at the gene ends were 10 bases for V and 4 bases for J; bases not matched to a gene: 10. Looked up from germline, CDR1 is ENHRY and CDR2 is SYGVKD. CDR3 DNA: TGTGCCAGTAAGACAGGGGCATTAGCAGATACGCAGTATTTT. Its translation: CASKTGALADTQYF.